The entry below gives a single T cell receptor beta chain sequence along with its context. Its antigen is still unknown. Germline lookup yields CDR1 SQVTM and CDR2 ANQGSEA. This CDR3 is built from 12 residues. V was cut by 4 bases and J by 1 base, with 7 bases left in between. This sample is drawn from a study of cytomegalovirus exposure and HLA in healthy donors. Study summary: Drawn from HLA-typed donors, tens of millions of unique TCRs were held in an early data release. Findings and caveats of the study: Both high specificity and high sensitivity reportedly marked the classifier's diagnosis of cytomegalovirus status.

The primer mix had 60 Vbeta and 13 Jbeta primers. As processed by the authors: In a later analysis, of 79 million or so unique beta chains, roughly 9.9 million appeared in at least two donors. TCRdb keeps only in-frame clones here, not all; method: immunoSEQ multiplex PCR. The V and J calls and clone size come from that table; D and trimming were worked out from the DNA. The sample has about 250,000 clones; about 85% are singletons. The sequence was obtained from a girl aged 2 to 9 in good health and CMV-seronegative. The chain uses TRBV29-1 and TRBJ1-2, with D perhaps matching TRBD1 (5 bases). Sequencing used PBMCs. This chain's CDR3 is CSVGRVNYGYTF. The CDR3 DNA follows: TGCAGCGTTGGCAGGGTTAACTATGGCTACACCTTC.